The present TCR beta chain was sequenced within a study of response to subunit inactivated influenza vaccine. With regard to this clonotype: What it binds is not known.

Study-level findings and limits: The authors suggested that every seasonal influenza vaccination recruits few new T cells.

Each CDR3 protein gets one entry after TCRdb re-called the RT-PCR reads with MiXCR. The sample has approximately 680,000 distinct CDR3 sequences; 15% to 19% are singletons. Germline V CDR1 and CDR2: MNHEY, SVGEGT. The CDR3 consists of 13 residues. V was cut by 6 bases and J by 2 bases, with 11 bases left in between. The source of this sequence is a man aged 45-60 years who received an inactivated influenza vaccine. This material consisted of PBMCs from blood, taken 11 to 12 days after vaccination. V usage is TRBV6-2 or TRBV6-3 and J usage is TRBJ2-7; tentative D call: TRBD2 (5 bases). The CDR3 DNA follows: TGTGCCAGCAGCATCGGGAAAACCTACGAGCAGTACTTC. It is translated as CASSIGKTYEQYF.